Each of the 27 T cell receptor beta chains below was sequenced from the same sample in a study of T cells in Graves' hyperthyroidism and ophthalmopathy. The investigators amplified TCR beta CDR3 regions from RNA transcripts. An initial round of RT-PCR targeting the TCR CDR3 relied on the HTBI primer set. TCRdb re-called the multiplex PCR reads with MiXCR, one entry per CDR3 protein. The sample lists 300,000 to 400,000 distinct CDR3 sequences, approximately 15% seen once, with about 20% in the top ten. Sequencing input: blood. These receptor sequences come from a woman aged 25-40 years with Graves' ophthalmopathy.

This clonotype was seen only a few times. The chain is built from TRBV15 and TRBJ2-6; no reliable D call. The CDR3 consists of 14 residues. Per the germline V gene, CDR1 is LNHNV and CDR2 is YYDKDF (reference sequence). V was pared by 7 bases and J by 4 bases, with 11 bases between. In DNA, the CDR3 is TGTGCCACCAAGCCGGGCCTCGGGGCCAACGTCCTGACTTTC. It translates to CATKPGLGANVLTF. Together with reference TRBV15 and TRBJ2-6, the CDR3 gives the full variable domain: DAMVIQNPRYQVTQFGKPVTLSCSQTLNHNVMYWYQQKSSQAPKLLFHYYDKDFNNEADTPDNFQSRRPNTSFCFLDIRSPGLGDTAMYLCATKPGLGANVLTFGAGSRLTVL.

This clonotype was found many times. This chain connects TRBV28 to TRBJ2-7; tentative D call: TRBD1 (5 bases). With 3 bases removed from V and 3 bases from J, the gap between germline ends came to 15 bases. This CDR3 region has 15 residues. Germline CDR1 and CDR2: MDHEN and SYDVKM. This CDR3 is CASSLLRGPLYEQYF. DNA for the CDR3: TGTGCCAGCAGTTTGCTAAGGGGTCCCCTCTACGAGCAGTACTTC. The full variable domain, completed using reference TRBV28 and TRBJ2-7, is DVKVTQSSRYLVKRTGEKVFLECVQDMDHENMFWYRQDPGLGLRLIYFSYDVKMKEKGDIPEGYSVSREKKERFSLILESASTNQTSMYLCASSLLRGPLYEQYFGPGTRLTVT.

This clonotype was seen only a few times. The chain has TRBV7-6 and TRBJ2-1; no definite D call. From germline, CDR1 is SGHVS and CDR2 FNYEAQ. With 2 bases removed from V and 5 bases from J, the gap between germline ends came to 7 bases. The CDR3 has 13 amino acids. The CDR3 coding sequence is TGTGCCAGCAGCTTAAGGTACGACAATGAGCAGTTCTTC. Its protein product is CASSLRYDNEQFF.

There are a few counts of this clonotype. The chain carries TRBV6-2 or TRBV6-3 and TRBJ1-2; 8 nucleotides align to TRBD1. After removal of 5 bases from V and 7 bases from J, the junction contained 6 bases not matched to a gene. CDR1 MNHEY and CDR2 SVGEGT come from the germline V gene. The length of the CDR3 is 13 residues. The CDR3, as DNA: TGTGCCAGCAGTGACGGACAGGGTACTGGCTACACCTTC. It specifies CASSDGQGTGYTF.

The chain joins TRBV7-8 to TRBJ2-2; TRBD2 aligns across 7 bases. The germline V gene has CDR1 SGHVS and CDR2 FQNEAQ. The ends lost 1 base at V and 6 bases at J; junction bases unmatched: 11. The CDR3 contains 17 residues. The CDR3 sequence is CASSLVVLANTAGELFF. As DNA, the CDR3 is TGTGCCAGCAGCTTAGTGGTACTAGCGAACACAGCCGGGGAGCTGTTTTTT.

This clonotype was detected ten times or more. CDR3 coding DNA: TGTGCCAGCAGCTCTACCGGGACGGATTACAATGAGCAGTTCTTC. Translation gives CASSSTGTDYNEQFF. The J gene is TRBJ2-1, the V gene TRBV7-3; D tentatively reads TRBD1 or TRBD2 (5 bases each). CDR3 size: 15 residues. Germline V gene data show CDR1 as SGHTA and CDR2 as FQGTGA. The V and J ends lost 4 bases and 4 bases respectively, with 14 bases between them.

This clonotype was observed at least ten times. The chain carries TRBV28 and TRBJ1-5, with a tentative D call TRBD1 (5 bases). Deletions cut 2 bases from V and 3 bases from J, with 5 bases between. The CDR3 extends over 13 amino acids. Germline V gives CDR1 MDHEN, CDR2 SYDVKM. The CDR3 DNA reads as TGTGCCAGCAGTTTAGGGGCCAATCAGCCCCAGCATTTT. Translation gives CASSLGANQPQHF. The full variable domain, its missing parts supplied by reference TRBV28 and TRBJ1-5, is DVKVTQSSRYLVKRTGEKVFLECVQDMDHENMFWYRQDPGLGLRLIYFSYDVKMKEKGDIPEGYSVSREKKERFSLILESASTNQTSMYLCASSLGANQPQHFGDGTRLSIL.

This clonotype was picked up many times. This sequence joins TRBV28 and TRBJ1-6; D is perhaps TRBD1 (5 bases). The V gene's germline CDR1 is MDHEN and CDR2 SYDVKM. The V and J ends lost 7 bases and 2 bases respectively, with 24 bases between them. This CDR3 comprises 19 residues. Here the CDR3 reads CASTSQVGDSETYNSPLHF. CDR3 nucleotides: TGTGCCAGCACCTCCCAAGTGGGAGACAGTGAGACCTATAATTCACCCCTCCACTTT.

This clonotype was recorded many times. This rearrangement joins TRBV7-2 to TRBJ2-7; 10 bases line up with TRBD2. The CDR3 is made up of 14 amino acids. V shed 2 bases and J 6 bases; nucleotides not matched to a gene: 4. Germline CDR1 reads SGHTA; CDR2 reads FQGNSA. This CDR3 reads CASSLLAGVGEQYF. The CDR3 DNA reads as TGTGCCAGCAGCTTACTAGCGGGGGTCGGCGAGCAGTACTTC.

This clonotype was seen at least ten times. The chain uses TRBV6-5 and TRBJ1-6; a possible D gene is TRBD1 (6 bases). Germline lookup yields CDR1 MNHEY and CDR2 SVGAGI. The CDR3 has 15 amino acids. Trimming took 2 bases from V and 5 from J, leaving 10 bases between them. CDR3 DNA sequence: TGTGCCAGCAGTTACGAGGGGGGGCATAATTCACCCCTCCACTTT. Protein product: CASSYEGGHNSPLHF.

There are many counts of this clonotype. This chain connects TRBV28 to TRBJ1-1; the D gene is possibly TRBD1 (6 bases). Trimming left V 6 bases short and J 1 base short, with 15 bases between. Germline lookup yields CDR1 MDHEN and CDR2 SYDVKM. The length of the CDR3 is 15 residues. The CDR3 loop reads CASSPILGGNTEAFF. The CDR3 nucleotides read TGTGCCAGCAGCCCTATTCTAGGGGGGAACACTGAAGCTTTCTTT.

This clonotype was counted at least ten times. The chain employs TRBV9 and TRBJ1-1; no clear D. Germline-derived CDR1 and CDR2 are SGDLS and YYNGEE. V lost 4 bases, J lost 5 bases, and 12 bases lay in between. CDR3 size: 13 residues. As DNA, the CDR3 is TGTGCCAGCAGCCTCCACCCTGAGACTGAAGCTTTCTTT. Translating it yields CASSLHPETEAFF.

This clonotype was detected ten times or more. The chain links TRBV28 to TRBJ2-3, with a weak D call TRBD2 (7 bases). CDR3 size: 17 residues. Trimming stripped 2 bases from V and 2 bases from J, with 17 bases between. The germline V gene encodes CDR1 MDHEN and CDR2 SYDVKM. The CDR3 DNA reads TGTGCCAGCAGTTTAGATGGGGGGGGCTCCCCCACAGATACGCAGTATTTT. Amino acid sequence: CASSLDGGGSPTDTQYF.

This clonotype occurred many times. V is TRBV6-5 and J is TRBJ2-3; the match to TRBD2 covers 10 bases. The V and J ends lost 1 base and 4 bases, in that order; junction bases with no gene match: 5. Germline CDR1 reads MNHEY; CDR2 reads SVGAGI. The CDR3 runs 16 residues. The CDR3 DNA reads as TGTGCCAGCAGTTACTGGTCTAGCGGGGGATCAGATACGCAGTATTTT. Residues: CASSYWSSGGSDTQYF.

This clonotype was counted at least ten times. The chain combines TRBV7-2 with TRBJ1-2; D may be TRBD1 (5 bases). This CDR3 is 14 amino acids long. The V end was cut by 3 bases, the J end by 1 base, with 9 bases between. Germline V gene data show CDR1 as SGHTA and CDR2 as FQGNSA. The CDR3 DNA follows: TGTGCCAGCAGCTTTTGGGGCAATAACTATGGCTACACCTTC. Translating it yields CASSFWGNNYGYTF.

In this sample, this clonotype turned up many times. The gene calls are TRBV11-2 and TRBJ2-7, with D possibly matching TRBD1 (6 bases). V lost 8 bases and J 4 bases, leaving 15 bases between the germline ends. The CDR3 contains 13 residues. Germline V gives CDR1 SGHAT, CDR2 FQNNGV. DNA of the CDR3: TGTGCCAGCTCTATCGGACAGATATACGAGCAGTACTTC. Residues: CASSIGQIYEQYF.

There are many counts of this clonotype. The chain recombines TRBV6-1 with TRBJ2-3; 9 nucleotides align to TRBD2. J was trimmed by 8 bases and V by 7 bases; bases with no gene match: 7. In germline, CDR1 is MNHNS, CDR2 SASEGT. The CDR3 length is 13 residues. The CDR3: CASNIAGAGTQYF. CDR3 DNA sequence: TGTGCCAGCAATATAGCGGGGGCAGGTACGCAGTATTTT.

This clonotype came up many times. V is TRBV6-1 and J is TRBJ2-5; D is undetermined. The CDR3 runs 15 residues. The V gene's germline CDR1 is MNHNS and CDR2 SASEGT. Trimming removed 4 bases at V and 2 bases at J, with 14 bases between. The CDR3 sequence: CASSADQLRQETQYF. CDR3 in DNA: TGTGCCAGCAGTGCAGACCAGTTGAGGCAAGAGACCCAGTACTTC.

There are a few counts of this clonotype. This chain joins TRBV10-1 and TRBJ1-1; D may be TRBD1 (5 bases). Germline CDR1 WNHNN, CDR2 SYGVQD (reference sequence). The ends were cut back, 8 bases at V and 3 bases at J, with 13 bases in the middle. The CDR3 is made up of 13 amino acids. CDR3 region: CASSGSGHTEAFF. Here the CDR3 DNA reads TGCGCCAGCTCAGGGTCTGGGCACACTGAAGCTTTCTTT.

J is TRBJ2-1 and V is TRBV12-3 or TRBV12-4, with 11 bases lining up with TRBD2. This CDR3 has 15 amino acids. V was clipped by 5 bases and J by 7 bases; unmatched bases: 7. CDR3 amino acids: CASSRLLAGVNEQFF. CDR3 nucleotides: TGTGCCAGCAGTCGACTACTAGCGGGAGTGAATGAGCAGTTCTTC.

This clonotype was seen many times. The chain employs TRBV2 and TRBJ2-3; tentatively, D is TRBD1 (6 bases). The CDR3 totals 13 residues. V lost 5 bases, J lost 3 bases, and 9 bases lay in between. Germline V gene sequence: CDR1 SNHLY, CDR2 FYNNEI. The CDR3 region is CASSRTGTDTQYF. In nucleotides, the CDR3 is TGTGCCAGCAGTCGAACAGGGACAGATACGCAGTATTTT.

Ten or more counts support this clonotype. The chain links TRBV6-1 to TRBJ2-1; 15 bases align to TRBD2. J lost 7 bases, V lost 6 bases, and 7 bases had no gene match. The CDR3 sequence is 16 residues long. Per the germline V gene, CDR1 is MNHNS and CDR2 is SASEGT. The CDR3 bases are TGTGCCAGCAGCCCAGGACTAGCGGGGGGGCAGAATGAGCAGTTCTTC. It is translated as CASSPGLAGGQNEQFF.

The rearrangement joins TRBV6-1 to TRBJ2-1; TRBD2 might be the D (5 bases). This CDR3 comprises 11 residues. CDR1 is MNHNS, CDR2 SASEGT, per germline. CDR3 DNA: TGTCGGAGCGGTCGGGGAAATGAGCAGTTCTTC. Its translation is CRSGRGNEQFF.

The table lists this clonotype with many counts. This chain uses TRBV3-1 with TRBJ2-1; D remains unclear. Germline V gene sequence: CDR1 LGHDT, CDR2 YNNKEL (reference sequence). The CDR3 covers 15 residues. V was cut by 1 base and J by 0 bases, with 7 bases left in between. The CDR3 DNA is TGTGCCAGCAGCCAAGTGACCAGCTCCTACAATGAGCAGTTCTTC. This codes for CASSQVTSSYNEQFF.

This clonotype was picked up many times. The chain combines TRBV10-1 with TRBJ2-1; weak D call: TRBD2 (6 bases). Germline values: CDR1 WNHNN, CDR2 SYGVQD (reference sequence). The CDR3 totals 15 residues. The ends were cut back, 5 bases at V and 0 bases at J, with 11 bases in the middle. The CDR3 here is CASSRDLSSYNEQFF. For the CDR3, the DNA is TGCGCCAGCAGTCGGGACTTAAGCTCCTACAATGAGCAGTTCTTC.

This chain connects TRBV19 to TRBJ2-1; tentatively, D is TRBD1 (6 bases). Germline V lookup: CDR1 LNHDA, CDR2 SQIVND (reference sequence). The CDR3 runs 12 residues. V was clipped by 6 bases and J by 9 bases, with 12 bases between them. The CDR3 nucleotides read TGTGCCAGTAGCTTTAAAGGGGGTGAGCAGTTCTTC. It specifies CASSFKGGEQFF.

The genes are TRBV18 and TRBJ2-7; D is unclear. Trimming took 2 bases from V and 0 from J, leaving 8 bases between them. Germline values: CDR1 KGHSH, CDR2 LQKENI. The CDR3 totals 14 residues. The chain's CDR3 is CASSPSMNSYEQYF. The CDR3 DNA follows: TGTGCCAGCTCACCATCGATGAACTCCTACGAGCAGTACTTC.